The rows below give T cell receptor beta chains drawn from one sample of a study of Ad26.COV2.S vaccination and SARS-CoV-2 variants. Sequencing was performed with immunoSEQ multiplex PCR; in TCRdb, only in-frame clones are kept and a portion is missing. The sample lists about 420,000 clones; over 75% were seen once. The sample in question was peripheral blood, obtained in a trial of Ad26.COV2.S vaccine versus placebo. The receptors were gathered from a person between 18 and 65 years old who received the Ad26.COV2.S COVID-19 vaccine or a placebo. CDR3s include the opening cysteine and the closing phenylalanine or tryptophan. The D gene is left open where the match is weak. Size values are once, few and many counts, or a class for expanded clones, and some rows have none.

V gene,clone size,D gene,J gene,CDR3 DNA,CDR3 protein
TRBV18,.,.,TRBJ1-6,TGTGCCAGCTCACCACTCCACGGCTATAATTCACCCCTCCACTTT,CASSPLHGYNSPLHF
TRBV5-4,.,.,TRBJ1-1,TGTGCCAGCAGCTCCGTGGCTTTGGGCACTGAAGCTTTCTTT,CASSSVALGTEAFF
TRBV10-3,.,TRBD2,TRBJ2-2,TGTGCCATCAAGACCGGGACTAGCGACACCGGGGAGCTGTTTTTT,CAIKTGTSDTGELFF
TRBV6-2/TRBV6-3,few,.,TRBJ2-2,TGTGCCAGCAGTTGGGACCACACCGGGGAGCTGTTTTTT,CASSWDHTGELFF
TRBV27,.,TRBD2,TRBJ2-3,TGTGCCAGCAGTGAGCTAGCGGGATGGGATACGCAGTATTTT,CASSELAGWDTQYF
TRBV6-5,.,TRBD1,TRBJ1-2,TGTGCCAGCAGTATTGGACAGGTGGCGGATGGCTACACCTTC,CASSIGQVADGYTF
TRBV7-3,.,.,TRBJ2-3,TGTGCCAGCAGCTTAATTGCTAGCCAGACCCAAGATACGCAGTATTTT,CASSLIASQTQDTQYF
TRBV12-3/TRBV12-4,.,.,TRBJ1-2,TGTGCCAGCAGTTTAGGCGGTTTCTATGGCTACACCTTC,CASSLGGFYGYTF
TRBV10-3,.,.,TRBJ1-3,TGTGCCATCAACGATCTTCACTCTGGAAACACCATATATTTT,CAINDLHSGNTIYF
TRBV7-3,.,.,TRBJ1-2,TGTGCCAGCAGCCCAGAGGCAGGGCCAGGAGGTGGCTACACCTTC,CASSPEAGPGGGYTF
TRBV30,.,.,TRBJ1-4,TGTGCCTGGAGCAGAGCGGCGTCCGAAAAACTGTTTTTT,CAWSRAASEKLFF
TRBV4-3,.,.,TRBJ2-7,TGCGCCAGCAGCCACTCAGACAGCTACGAGCAGTACTTC,CASSHSDSYEQYF
TRBV27,.,TRBD1,TRBJ2-7,TGTGCCAGCAGTACTCACAGGGGCTCCTACGAGCAGTACTTC,CASSTHRGSYEQYF
TRBV28,.,TRBD1,TRBJ2-5,TGTGCCAGCAGGGGCGTCGAGGGGGCGAGGGAGACCCAGTACTTC,CASRGVEGARETQYF